The 7 T cell receptor beta chains listed next were all sequenced from one sample in a study of patients and donors after allogeneic stem cell transplantation (dated by TCRdb to the early 2020s). Library preparation employed RT-PCR. The run used a NextSeq 550. TCRdb ran its own pipeline on the public reads, namely fastp trimming at Q25 and MiXCR clone calling, and kept in-frame beta chains. Rows with one shared CDR3 protein collapse into an entry with the most common genes and DNA. Within this sample are 400,000 to 500,000 distinct CDR3 sequences, with under 20% of them counted one time only. Of the sample, about 7% is held by the ten largest clones. Material: blood, either unsorted or a sorted T cell fraction (not recorded which). These receptors came from a human donor who was either an allogeneic HSCT recipient or a stem cell or donor lymphocyte infusion donor (not recorded which). It is not recorded whose cells these are; they may come from a transplant donor.

In this sample, this clonotype turned up many times. The rearrangement joins TRBV5-1 to TRBJ2-1; D ambiguous. The CDR3 totals 11 residues. Per germline, CDR1 SGHRS and CDR2 YFSETQ. V shed 2 bases and J shed 6 bases, with 3 bases lying between them. The CDR3 sequence is CASSFANEQFF. The CDR3 nucleotides read TGCGCCAGCAGCTTTGCCAATGAGCAGTTCTTC.

This clonotype was seen a few times. The chain recombines TRBV6-1 with TRBJ1-5; D is ambiguous. Germline V lookup: CDR1 MNHNS, CDR2 SASEGT. Trimming took 3 bases from V and 4 from J, leaving 13 bases between them. This CDR3 region has 15 residues. This chain's CDR3 is CASSDRVLRNQPQHF. For the CDR3, the DNA is TGTGCCAGCAGTGACCGGGTCCTCCGTAATCAGCCCCAGCATTTT.

The V and J genes are TRBV5-1 and TRBJ2-4; D not resolved. The CDR3 length is 15 residues. Trimming took off 5 bases at V and 0 bases at J, with 12 bases between the two ends. CDR1 and CDR2 (germline): SGHRS, YFSETQ. CDR3 protein: CASSSDGLAKNIQYF. CDR3 DNA: TGCGCCAGCAGTTCGGACGGCCTAGCCAAAAACATTCAGTACTTC.

This clonotype was seen a handful of times. The chain uses TRBV19 and TRBJ2-2; possible D gene TRBD2, 5 bases. Germline loops: CDR1 LNHDA, CDR2 SQIVND (reference sequence). The CDR3 length is 14 residues. The germline V and J ends were trimmed by 5 bases and 7 bases, with 14 bases remaining between them. The CDR3 reads CASSSEGVSGELFF. Written as DNA, the CDR3 is TGTGCCAGTAGTTCTGAGGGAGTAAGCGGGGAGCTGTTTTTT.

The sample holds many counts of this clonotype. The chain couples TRBV4-3 to TRBJ1-4, with D unresolved. CDR3 size: 13 residues. The V end was cut by 3 bases, the J end by 8 bases, with 10 bases between. CDR1 and CDR2 from the germline V gene are LGHNA and YSLEER. The CDR3 DNA follows: TGCGCCAGCAGCCATCGGACTGCGGAAAAACTGTTTTTT. It is translated as CASSHRTAEKLFF.

This chain connects TRBV3-1 to TRBJ1-5; D remains unclear. Germline V CDR1 and CDR2: LGHDT, YNNKEL (reference sequence). V was clipped by 1 base and J by 2 bases, with 9 bases between them. CDR3 length: 15 residues. The CDR3 DNA reads TGTGCCAGCAGCCAAGTCCCACTGGGCAATCAGCCCCAGCATTTT. Its protein is CASSQVPLGNQPQHF.

This clonotype has ten or more counts. A much larger clone is a single base away; this may be a read error. The J gene is TRBJ2-3, the V gene TRBV12-3 or TRBV12-4, with D possibly TRBD1 on 5 matching bases. The CDR3 totals 13 residues. The V end lost 7 bases, the J end lost 1 base, and 9 bases lay between the germline ends. The CDR3 is CASNLGGTDTQYF. The CDR3 coding sequence is TGTGCCAGCAACTTAGGGGGCACAGATACGCAGTATTTT.